This TCR beta chain appears in the sequencing data of a study of cytomegalovirus exposure and HLA in healthy donors. The primer mix had 60 Vbeta and 13 Jbeta primers. Data came from immunoSEQ multiplex PCR; TCRdb stores just in-frame clones and leaves some out. Of 130,000 or so clones listed, around two thirds were seen once; the top ten hold approximately 8.5%. Trimming shortened V by 8 bases and J by 9 bases, and 20 bases separated the two germline ends. The CDR3 totals 14 residues. The germline CDR1 and CDR2 sequences are MNHEY and SMNVEV (reference sequence). This TCR derives from a woman aged 40 to 49 in good health and CMV-seropositive. The sample taken for sequencing was PBMCs. The chain has TRBV27 and TRBJ2-1; TRBD1 is a possible D gene (9 bases). The CDR3, as DNA: TGTGCCAGCCGACGAGGGACAGGGACTAGTGAGCAGTTCTTC. Translated: CASRRGTGTSEQFF.